These 21 T cell receptor beta chains came from one sample sequenced in a study of shared clonotypes between healthy human individuals (dated by TCRdb to about 2020). The receptor library was made with the immunoSEQ multiplex PCR assay. TCRdb took this table from immuneACCESS and kept in-frame rearrangements with V and J called. Such tables lack part of the clones; where checked against another copy, unresolved V genes explain under half of the gap, and the rest is unexplained. The sample includes 2.3 million or so clones, with over 90% observed a single time. The ten largest clones take up 0.3% to 0.4% of the sample. The material sequenced was naive CD4+ T cells from PBMCs. In the paper's terms, the cell subset or site label means: CD45RA+ positively selected. These receptors all come from a young man in good health. Some clones in this sample may be carry-over from other donors' samples.

The V call is TRBV18, the J call TRBJ2-5, with D uncertain. The germline V gene has CDR1 KGHSH and CDR2 LQKENI. This CDR3 has 14 residues. The ends were cut back, 3 bases at V and 1 base at J, with 9 bases in the middle. The CDR3 coding sequence is TGTGCCAGCTCACCGATGACTTCCCAAGAGACCCAGTACTTC. The encoded protein is CASSPMTSQETQYF.

The chain recombines TRBV7-3 with TRBJ1-1, with D uncertain. The CDR3 is 17 residues long. V lost 8 bases and J lost 0, with 22 bases in between. Germline V gene data show CDR1 as SGHTA and CDR2 as FQGTGA. The CDR3 protein is CASYALTPRQVNTEAFF. CDR3 coding DNA: TGTGCCAGCTATGCATTAACCCCGAGGCAAGTGAACACTGAAGCTTTCTTT.

The gene calls are TRBV28 and TRBJ2-2; unclear D gene. This CDR3 has 14 amino acids. Germline V lookup: CDR1 MDHEN, CDR2 SYDVKM. The V end lost 6 bases, the J end lost 5 bases, and 13 bases lay between the germline ends. The CDR3 loop is CASSPSLSTGELFF. The CDR3 nucleotides are TGTGCCAGCAGCCCCTCCCTCTCTACCGGGGAGCTGTTTTTT. The full variable domain, completed using reference TRBV28 and TRBJ2-2, is DVKVTQSSRYLVKRTGEKVFLECVQDMDHENMFWYRQDPGLGLRLIYFSYDVKMKEKGDIPEGYSVSREKKERFSLILESASTNQTSMYLCASSPSLSTGELFFGEGSRLTVL.

This chain connects TRBV28 to TRBJ1-4; unclear D gene. This CDR3 is built from 14 residues. Trimming removed 4 bases at V and 4 bases at J, with 10 bases between. Germline CDR1 MDHEN, CDR2 SYDVKM. The CDR3: CASSYAGYNEKLFF. The CDR3, as DNA: TGTGCCAGCAGTTATGCTGGCTATAATGAAAAACTGTTTTTT. The full variable domain, with the rest looked up from reference TRBV28 and TRBJ1-4, is DVKVTQSSRYLVKRTGEKVFLECVQDMDHENMFWYRQDPGLGLRLIYFSYDVKMKEKGDIPEGYSVSREKKERFSLILESASTNQTSMYLCASSYAGYNEKLFFGSGTQLSVL.

The rearrangement joins TRBV5-8 to TRBJ1-1, with TRBD1 matching 9 bases. CDR3 size: 17 residues. Germline values: CDR1 SGHTS, CDR2 YDEGEE. With V trimmed by 1 base and J by 4 bases, 11 bases remained unmatched. The CDR3 sequence is CASSLYRGPTGGTEAFF. For the CDR3, the DNA is TGTGCCAGCAGCTTGTACAGGGGGCCGACCGGAGGCACTGAAGCTTTCTTT.

The chain uses TRBV7-2 and TRBJ2-1, with D possibly matching TRBD1 (5 bases). V was clipped by 2 bases and J by 7 bases, with 12 bases between them. CDR1 is SGHTA and CDR2 is FQGNSA in the germline V gene. There are 14 residues in the CDR3. In DNA form, the CDR3 reads TGTGCCAGCAGCTTATTCAGGGCTAGTAATGAGCAGTTCTTC. It translates to CASSLFRASNEQFF.

V gene TRBV7-9 combines with J gene TRBJ2-3; D perhaps matches TRBD1 (5 bases). The CDR3 runs 14 residues. Germline V gives CDR1 SEHNR, CDR2 FQNEAQ (reference sequence). V lost 1 base, J lost 4 bases, and 9 bases lay in between. The CDR3 loop is CASSLDRSPDTQYF. The DNA for the CDR3 is TGTGCCAGCAGCTTAGACAGGTCCCCAGATACGCAGTATTTT.

This clone has a handful of counts. The V and J genes are TRBV29-1 and TRBJ1-1; no definite D call. Germline V CDR1 and CDR2: SQVTM, ANQGSEA. The V gene lost 3 bases and the J gene lost 4 bases, with 6 bases spanning the gap. The CDR3 has 11 residues. CDR3 region: CSVDVVTEAFF. The DNA of the CDR3 is TGCAGCGTTGATGTGGTCACTGAAGCTTTCTTT.

The chain recombines TRBV5-5 with TRBJ2-1; 10 bases match TRBD2. There are 13 residues in the CDR3. V trimming: 0 bases; J trimming: 9 bases; junction bases outside the gene matches: 0. The germline V gene encodes CDR1 SGHKS and CDR2 YYEKEE (reference sequence). CDR3 DNA: TGTGCCAGCAGCTTGGGGACTAGCGGTGAGCAGTTCTTC. Translating it yields CASSLGTSGEQFF.

The chain has TRBV5-1 and TRBJ2-2; perhaps TRBD2 as D (5 bases). V lost 0 bases and J 5 bases, leaving 14 bases between the germline ends. The CDR3 length is 16 residues. Germline CDR1 SGHRS, CDR2 YFSETQ. CDR3 amino acids: CASSLAGLQKTGELFF. The CDR3 DNA is TGCGCCAGCAGCTTGGCCGGACTCCAAAAAACCGGGGAGCTGTTTTTT.

J is TRBJ1-5 and V is TRBV19; TRBD1 is a possible D gene (5 bases). Trimming cost V 6 bases and J 11 bases, with 17 bases left between them. The CDR3 is made up of 13 amino acids. Per the germline V gene, CDR1 is LNHDA and CDR2 is SQIVND (reference sequence). CDR3 nucleotide sequence: TGTGCCAGTAGAGCAGGGAGGGTTGGGGCCCAGCATTTT. Protein product: CASRAGRVGAQHF.

V is TRBV27 and J is TRBJ2-7; D perhaps matches TRBD2 (7 bases). The length of the CDR3 is 16 residues. Deletions cut 5 bases from V and 5 bases from J, with 22 bases between. Germline CDR1 and CDR2: MNHEY and SMNVEV (reference sequence). CDR3 sequence reads: CASSPTRGGGFDEQYF. In DNA form, the CDR3 reads TGTGCCAGCAGTCCCACGAGGGGGGGCGGGTTCGACGAGCAGTACTTC.

The chain carries TRBV7-3 and TRBJ2-1; D unresolved. The length of the CDR3 is 13 residues. Germline CDR1 SGHTA, CDR2 FQGTGA. The V end lost 4 bases, the J end lost 9 bases, and 13 bases lay between the germline ends. CDR3 sequence: CASSSAFRGEQFF. The DNA for the CDR3 is TGTGCCAGCAGCTCGGCCTTTCGAGGTGAGCAGTTCTTC.

The chain employs TRBV11-3 and TRBJ2-1; perhaps TRBD1 as D (7 bases). V lost 6 bases to trimming and J lost 9 bases, with 12 bases between them. This CDR3 is 12 amino acids long. Looked up from germline, CDR1 is SGHNT and CDR2 is YENEEA. The CDR3 region has the DNA TGTGCCAGCAGTACCCAGGGGGGTGAGCAGTTCTTC. Amino acid sequence: CASSTQGGEQFF.

Details on this clone: The identical CDR3 is also encoded by other nucleotide sequences in the sample. V is TRBV5-1 and J is TRBJ2-2; D is ambiguous. Germline CDR1 is SGHRS and CDR2 is YFSETQ. The CDR3 covers 14 residues. Trimming removed 0 bases at V and 2 bases at J, with 5 bases between. The CDR3 DNA is TGCGCCAGCAGCTTGGCGGTTAACACCGGGGAGCTGTTTTTT. As protein: CASSLAVNTGELFF. Complete variable domain (other parts from reference TRBV5-1 and TRBJ2-2): KAGVTQTPRYLIKTRGQQVTLSCSPISGHRSVSWYQQTPGQGLQFLFEYFSETQRNKGNFPGRFSGRQFSNSRSEMNVSTLELGDSALYLCASSLAVNTGELFFGEGSRLTVL.

This chain uses TRBV15 with TRBJ2-2, with unresolved D. The CDR3 contains 14 residues. Germline CDR1 LNHNV, CDR2 YYDKDF (reference sequence). The V gene lost 1 base and the J gene lost 3 bases, with 6 bases spanning the gap. CDR3 nucleotide sequence: TGTGCCACCAGCAGAGTGATTGACACCGGGGAGCTGTTTTTT. It is translated as CATSRVIDTGELFF.

The V gene is TRBV7-8, the J gene TRBJ2-3, with 8 bases lining up with TRBD2. Germline V gives CDR1 SGHVS, CDR2 FQNEAQ. Trimming at V came to 7 bases and at J to 2 bases, leaving 11 bases not matched to a gene. The CDR3 runs to 16 residues. CDR3 bases: TGTGCCAGCAAGAGACTAGCGCCGATCTTCACAGATACGCAGTATTTT. It encodes CASKRLAPIFTDTQYF. The full variable domain, with the rest looked up from reference TRBV7-8 and TRBJ2-3, is GAGVSQSPRYKVAKRGQDVALRCDPISGHVSLFWYQQALGQGPEFLTYFQNEAQLDKSGLPSDRFFAERPEGSVSTLKIQRTQQEDSAVYLCASKRLAPIFTDTQYFGPGTRLTVL.

This chain joins TRBV14 and TRBJ2-5; no reliable D call. Looked up from germline, CDR1 is SGHDN and CDR2 is FVKESK. Trimming pared 0 bases from V and 5 bases from J, leaving 4 bases between. The CDR3 consists of 12 residues. CDR3 in DNA: TGTGCCAGCAGCCAAGATCCGGAGACCCAGTACTTC. As protein: CASSQDPETQYF. Filled out from reference TRBV14 and TRBJ2-5, the complete variable domain reads EAGVTQFPSHSVIEKGQTVTLRCDPISGHDNLYWYRRVMGKEIKFLLHFVKESKQDESGMPNNRFLAERTGGTYSTLKVQPAELEDSGVYFCASSQDPETQYFGPGTRLLVL.

The chain carries TRBV28 and TRBJ2-7, with D maybe TRBD1 (6 bases). The CDR3 has 14 amino acids. CDR1 and CDR2 (germline): MDHEN, SYDVKM. Trimming removed 4 bases at V and 3 bases at J, with 13 bases between. The CDR3 sequence is CASSSTGTLYEQYF. The CDR3 nucleotides read TGTGCCAGCAGTTCCACCGGGACACTCTACGAGCAGTACTTC. Using reference TRBV28 and TRBJ2-7 for the parts outside the CDR3, the full variable domain is DVKVTQSSRYLVKRTGEKVFLECVQDMDHENMFWYRQDPGLGLRLIYFSYDVKMKEKGDIPEGYSVSREKKERFSLILESASTNQTSMYLCASSSTGTLYEQYFGPGTRLTVT.

The CDR3, as DNA: TGTGCCAGCAGCTTAAGGGAGACAGCGTACAATGAGCAGTTCTTC. This translates into CASSLRETAYNEQFF. This chain joins TRBV11-3 and TRBJ2-1; D is possibly TRBD1 or TRBD2 (5 bases each). CDR3 length: 15 residues. Germline loops: CDR1 SGHNT, CDR2 YENEEA. V gave up 2 bases and J gave up 4 bases, with 12 bases separating them.

The V and J genes are TRBV7-2 and TRBJ2-3, with TRBD2 matching over 7 bases. The V and J ends lost 5 bases and 6 bases, in that order; junction bases with no gene match: 8. Germline V lookup: CDR1 SGHTA, CDR2 FQGNSA. The CDR3 has 14 residues. CDR3 DNA sequence: TGTGCCAGCAGCCCCCGGCGGGAGAGGGATACGCAGTATTTT. It codes for CASSPRRERDTQYF.